This T cell receptor (beta chain) originates from a study of cytotoxic CD8 clonotypes in ibrutinib-treated CLL. Study results and caveats: With treatment, public clonotypes, which were uncommon, either contracted or remained stable.

Per germline, CDR1 ENHRY and CDR2 SYGVKD. The V end lost 4 bases, the J end lost 8 bases, and 11 bases lay between the germline ends. CDR3 length: 12 amino acids. There are a few counts of this clone. Antigen specificity is unknown. With sequencing, the targeted depth ranged from 1 in 200,000 to 1 in 1 million T cells. The table came from immunoSEQ multiplex PCR; TCRdb's copy has only in-frame clones and leaves some out. The data show 250,000 to 350,000 clones, around 77% seen once. The input for sequencing was PBMCs, taken at disease progression, from a patient treated with ibrutinib. This clonotype was sampled from a human donor with chronic lymphocytic leukemia. This chain links TRBV10-3 with TRBJ1-1; possible D gene TRBD1, 5 bases. The CDR3 here is CAISGGSPEAFF. The CDR3 nucleotides read TGTGCCATCAGTGGGGGGAGCCCCGAAGCTTTCTTT.